This record looks at one TCR beta chain sequence and its context. The data were taken from a study of blood T cell repertoires in COVID-19. Study summary: Samples representing acute and convalescent COVID-19 were sourced from the United States, Italy and Spain.

Residents of around 24 US areas, aged roughly 18 to 89 years, made up the participants. The V end lost 4 bases, the J end lost 2 bases, and 2 bases lay between the germline ends. CDR1 is SGHRS and CDR2 is YFSETQ in the germline V gene. This CDR3 has 11 amino acids. The data were produced by immunoSEQ multiplex PCR, yet TCRdb's version contains in-frame clones alone and is incomplete. Among around 300,000 clones listed, 86% were seen once. The specimen sequenced was PBMCs or T cells enriched from blood (not recorded which). V usage is TRBV5-1 and J usage is TRBJ2-3, with no clear D. This receptor was obtained from a woman aged 18-29 years who had recovered from COVID-19. The CDR3 here is CASSLTDTQYF. The CDR3 nucleotides are TGCGCCAGCAGCCTCACAGATACGCAGTATTTT.